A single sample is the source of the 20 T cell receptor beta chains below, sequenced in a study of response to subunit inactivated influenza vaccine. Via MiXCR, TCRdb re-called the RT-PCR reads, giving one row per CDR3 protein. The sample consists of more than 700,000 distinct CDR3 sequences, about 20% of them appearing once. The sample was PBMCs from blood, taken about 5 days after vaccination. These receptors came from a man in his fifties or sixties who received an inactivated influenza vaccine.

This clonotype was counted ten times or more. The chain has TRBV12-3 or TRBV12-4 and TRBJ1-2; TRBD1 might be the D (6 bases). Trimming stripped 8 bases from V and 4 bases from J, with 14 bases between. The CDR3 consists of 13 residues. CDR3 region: CASELGGGYGYTF. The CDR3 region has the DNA TGTGCCAGCGAACTAGGGGGTGGCTATGGCTACACCTTC.

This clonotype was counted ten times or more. The CDR3 is CASSLSGGNNEQFF. The CDR3 region has the DNA TGTGCCAGCAGTCTATCCGGGGGGAACAATGAGCAGTTCTTC. This chain links TRBV6-2 or TRBV6-3 with TRBJ2-1; TRBD2 aligns across 7 bases. CDR3 size: 14 residues. Germline loops: CDR1 MNHEY, CDR2 SVGEGT. J gave up 5 bases and V 5 bases, and 6 bases lay outside the gene matches.

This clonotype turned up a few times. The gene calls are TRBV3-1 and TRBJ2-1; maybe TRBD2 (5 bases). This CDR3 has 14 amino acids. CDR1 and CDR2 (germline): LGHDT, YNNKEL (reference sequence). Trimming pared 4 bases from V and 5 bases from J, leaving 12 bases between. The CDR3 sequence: CASSRTDGNNEQFF. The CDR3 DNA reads TGTGCCAGCAGCCGGACGGACGGGAACAATGAGCAGTTCTTC.

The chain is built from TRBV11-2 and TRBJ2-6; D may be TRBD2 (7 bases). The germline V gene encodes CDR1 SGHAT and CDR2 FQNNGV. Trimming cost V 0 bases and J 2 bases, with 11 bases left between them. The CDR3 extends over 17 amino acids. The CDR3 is CASSLDPGGAGANVLTF. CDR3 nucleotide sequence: TGTGCCAGCAGCTTAGATCCGGGGGGCGCTGGGGCCAACGTCCTGACTTTC. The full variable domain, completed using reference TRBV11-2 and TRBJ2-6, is EAGVAQSPRYKIIEKRQSVAFWCNPISGHATLYWYQQILGQGPKLLIQFQNNGVVDDSQLPKDRFSAERLKGVDSTLKIQPAKLEDSAVYLCASSLDPGGAGANVLTFGAGSRLTVL.

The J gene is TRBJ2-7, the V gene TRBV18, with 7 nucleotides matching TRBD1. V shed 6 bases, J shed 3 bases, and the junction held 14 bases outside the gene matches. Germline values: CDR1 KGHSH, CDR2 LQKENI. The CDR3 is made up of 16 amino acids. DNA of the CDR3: TGTGCCAGCTCCCACCAATCGGGACAGATCTTCTACGAGCAGTACTTC. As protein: CASSHQSGQIFYEQYF.

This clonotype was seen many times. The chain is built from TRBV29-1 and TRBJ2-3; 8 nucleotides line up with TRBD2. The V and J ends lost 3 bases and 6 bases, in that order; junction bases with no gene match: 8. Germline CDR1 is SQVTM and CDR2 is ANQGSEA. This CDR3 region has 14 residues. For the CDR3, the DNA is TGCAGCGTTGATATGGGACTAGGGTCCGATACGCAGTATTTT. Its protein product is CSVDMGLGSDTQYF.

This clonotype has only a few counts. The CDR3 DNA is TGTGCCATCAGTGAGTCGCGTAGCGGGGGCTGGGAGACCCAGTACTTC. Its protein is CAISESRSGGWETQYF. This chain links TRBV10-3 with TRBJ2-5, with 9 positions matching TRBD2. The germline CDR1 and CDR2 sequences are ENHRY and SYGVKD. The CDR3 is made up of 16 amino acids. V shed 0 bases and J 5 bases; nucleotides not matched to a gene: 7.

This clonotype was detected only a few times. CDR3 sequence reads: CASSYSSRGLGKAFF. CDR3 coding DNA: TGTGCCAGCAGTTACTCGAGCAGGGGGCTTGGCAAGGCTTTCTTT. This sequence joins TRBV6-5 and TRBJ1-1, with 8 bases aligning to TRBD1. The CDR3 totals 15 residues. Germline CDR1 reads MNHEY; CDR2 reads SVGAGI. V was clipped by 0 bases and J by 11 bases; unmatched bases: 11.

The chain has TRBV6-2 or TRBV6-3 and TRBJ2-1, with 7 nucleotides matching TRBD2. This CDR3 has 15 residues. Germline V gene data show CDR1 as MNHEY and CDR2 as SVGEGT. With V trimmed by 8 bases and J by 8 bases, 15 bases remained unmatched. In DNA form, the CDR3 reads TGTGCCAGCCTGGGGGGGGGAGGCCACTGGGATGAGCAGTTCTTC. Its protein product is CASLGGGGHWDEQFF.

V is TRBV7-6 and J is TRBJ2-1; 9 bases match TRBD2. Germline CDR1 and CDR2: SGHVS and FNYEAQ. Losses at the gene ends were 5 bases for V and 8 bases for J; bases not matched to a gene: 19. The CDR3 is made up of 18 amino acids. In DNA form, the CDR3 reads TGTGCCAGCAGCCTAAATAGATCTAGCGGGACCCCAGGTTATGAGCAGTTCTTC. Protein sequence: CASSLNRSSGTPGYEQFF.

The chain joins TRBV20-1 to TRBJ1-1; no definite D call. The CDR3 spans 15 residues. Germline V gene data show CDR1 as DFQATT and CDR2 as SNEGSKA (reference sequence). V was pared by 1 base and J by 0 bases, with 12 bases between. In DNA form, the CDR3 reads TGCAGTGCTAGAGGCCGCGGTTTGATGAACACTGAAGCTTTCTTT. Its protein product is CSARGRGLMNTEAFF.

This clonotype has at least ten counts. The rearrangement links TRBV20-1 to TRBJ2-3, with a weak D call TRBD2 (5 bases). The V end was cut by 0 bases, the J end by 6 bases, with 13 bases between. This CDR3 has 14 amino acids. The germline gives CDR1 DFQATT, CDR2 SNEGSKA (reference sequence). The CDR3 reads CSARDVGSWDTQYF. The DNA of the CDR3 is TGCAGTGCTAGAGACGTAGGGAGTTGGGATACGCAGTATTTT.

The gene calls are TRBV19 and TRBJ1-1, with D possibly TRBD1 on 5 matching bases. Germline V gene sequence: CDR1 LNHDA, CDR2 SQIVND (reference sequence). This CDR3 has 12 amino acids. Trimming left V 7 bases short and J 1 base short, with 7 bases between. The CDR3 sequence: CASTDRNTEAFF. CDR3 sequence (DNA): TGTGCCAGTACCGACAGGAACACTGAAGCTTTCTTT.

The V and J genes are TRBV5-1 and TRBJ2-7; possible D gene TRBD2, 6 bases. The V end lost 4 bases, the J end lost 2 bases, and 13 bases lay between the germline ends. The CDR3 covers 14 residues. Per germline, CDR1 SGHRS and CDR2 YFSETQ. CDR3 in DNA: TGCGCCAGCAGCGGAACGGGAGTTACCTACGAGCAGTACTTC. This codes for CASSGTGVTYEQYF.

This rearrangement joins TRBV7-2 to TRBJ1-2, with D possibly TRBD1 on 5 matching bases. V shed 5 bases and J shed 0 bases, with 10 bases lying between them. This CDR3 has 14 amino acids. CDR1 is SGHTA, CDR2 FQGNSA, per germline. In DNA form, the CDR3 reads TGTGCCAGCAGCGGGGCCGTCTCTAACTATGGCTACACCTTC. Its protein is CASSGAVSNYGYTF.

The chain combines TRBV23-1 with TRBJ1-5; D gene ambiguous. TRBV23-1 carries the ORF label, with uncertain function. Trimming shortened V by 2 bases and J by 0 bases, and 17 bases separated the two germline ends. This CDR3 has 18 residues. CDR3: CASSQAVEDSGSNQPQHF. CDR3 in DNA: TGCGCCAGCAGTCAAGCTGTTGAGGATTCGGGTAGCAATCAGCCCCAGCATTTT.

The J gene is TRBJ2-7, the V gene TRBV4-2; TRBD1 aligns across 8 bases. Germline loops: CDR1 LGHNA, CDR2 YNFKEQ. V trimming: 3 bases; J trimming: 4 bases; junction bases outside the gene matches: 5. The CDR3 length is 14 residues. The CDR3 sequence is CASSHLGQEYEQYF. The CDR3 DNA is TGTGCCAGCAGCCACCTGGGACAGGAATACGAGCAGTACTTC.

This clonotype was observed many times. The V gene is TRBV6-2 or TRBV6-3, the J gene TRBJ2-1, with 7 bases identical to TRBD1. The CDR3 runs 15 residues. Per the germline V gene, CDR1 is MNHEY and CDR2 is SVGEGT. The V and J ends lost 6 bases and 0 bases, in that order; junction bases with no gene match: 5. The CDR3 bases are TGTGCCAGCAGAAGGGACAGATTCTCCTACAATGAGCAGTTCTTC. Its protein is CASRRDRFSYNEQFF.

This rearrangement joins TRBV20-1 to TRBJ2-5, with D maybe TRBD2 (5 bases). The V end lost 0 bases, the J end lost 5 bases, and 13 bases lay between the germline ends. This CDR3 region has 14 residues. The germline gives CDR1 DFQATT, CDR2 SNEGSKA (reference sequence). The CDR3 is CSARDLGGWETQYF. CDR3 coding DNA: TGCAGTGCTAGAGATCTCGGAGGTTGGGAGACCCAGTACTTC.

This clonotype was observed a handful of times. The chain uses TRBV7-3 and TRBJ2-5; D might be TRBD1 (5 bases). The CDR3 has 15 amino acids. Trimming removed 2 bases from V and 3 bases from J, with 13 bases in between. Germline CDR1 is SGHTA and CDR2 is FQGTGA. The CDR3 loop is CASSLQGLPKETQYF. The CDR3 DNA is TGTGCCAGCAGCTTACAGGGCCTACCTAAAGAGACCCAGTACTTC.